This TCR beta chain was identified during a study of identical twins (dated by TCRdb to about 2016). As for the study more broadly: To test whether fetal clonotypes persist, the study used deep sequencing on TCR alpha and beta repertoires from monozygotic twins, unrelated adults of various ages, and cord blood. Replicate twin experiments were performed at different times using different library preparation protocols to rule out contamination. Broad study findings and their caveats: Recombination models systematically underestimated out-of-frame TCR alpha sharing in monozygotic twins but agreed with sharing between unrelated individuals. Abundant cord blood beta clonotypes carried fewer insertions; young adult naive repertoires showed a weaker similar trend, while memory repertoires showed none. A weaker excess of twin sharing was found in beta out-of-frame sequences because the signal-to-noise ratio was lowered by fewer shared sequences. Invariant T cells such as MAIT and iNKT could partly confound zero-insertion analyses, though diverse VJ usage argued against this for most clonotypes. Out-of-frame TCR alpha sequences shared between twins showed an excess of low generation-probability sequences compared with coincidental sharing between unrelated individuals. Conclusions relied on cross-sectional statistical analysis, since the same donors could not be followed over many years.

In regard to this clonotype: It lacks a known antigen. No qualities accompany the bases; no much larger clone lies one base away.

All donors were healthy Caucasians. From cysteine to phenylalanine, the CDR3 is 15 amino acids long. The sequence is cut down to CDR3 DNA, 45 bases in frame from base 1. Ends trimmed: V by 7 bases, J by 6 bases; bases unmatched to a gene: 13. The germline V gene (reference sequence) specifies SEHNR as CDR1 and FQNEAQ as CDR2. Library preparation employed 5' RACE. Sequencing took place on an Illumina HiSeq 2000. Template switching introduced a universal primer binding site; the final cDNA contained a unique molecular identifier, enabling accurate counting of TCR cDNA molecules. Specific primers in the conserved constant-segment region were used to synthesize first-strand cDNA for the TCR alpha and beta chains. To control for contamination, every cDNA library was double barcoded, receiving both a SMART-Mk sample barcode and Illumina barcodes. Two successive PCR steps introduced TruSeq adapter sequences along with Illumina sample barcodes. The TCR alpha and beta cDNA libraries were sequenced on the Illumina HiSeq platform using custom primers. The authors' pipeline ran thus. MiGEC processed the raw reads to extract unique molecular identifiers, while MiXCR was used to determine the CDR3 positions. For each individual, recombination models were inferred using an EM algorithm with the repgenHMM and IGoR tools. The analysis of shared clonotypes was done with the tcR package in R, with sharing normalized by the product of cloneset sizes. Out-of-frame nonproductive sequences were analyzed to study raw recombination free of thymic and clonal selection effects. TCRdb reran the public reads through fastp at Q25 and MiXCR, keeping productive beta chains. Rows are combined by CDR3 protein, so each entry shows the most common genes and DNA. The V and J calls, along with clone size, are taken from TCRdb and not from the paper's own processing. The sample table shows more than 1.5 million distinct CDR3 sequences, and about 30% are seen once. Together, the top ten hold approximately 0.25% of the sample.

The V gene is TRBV7-9 and the J gene is TRBJ2-3; TRBD2 aligns with 7 central bases. The TCR was taken from a newborn girl in good health. Sequenced sample: cord blood. Here is the DNA: TGTGCCAGCACCGACCTATCACTAGCGCCCGATACGCAGTATTTT. Translation gives CASTDLSLAPDTQYF.